This T cell receptor beta chain appears in the sequencing data of a study of T cell changes during pregnancy in multiple sclerosis. With respect to this clone: One end of the junction does not line up with germline, which may come from a read error.

The CDR3 has 16 amino acids. CDR1 and CDR2 from the germline V gene are MNHEY and SVGAGI. Using immunoSEQ multiplex PCR, the repertoire was profiled, and TCRdb retains in-frame clones only, with some absent. The repertoire consists of 110,000 or so clones, with approximately 93% occurring once and the leading ten covering approximately 6.3%. Here the sequenced sample was peripheral blood, taken before pregnancy. The chain joins TRBV6-5 to TRBJ1-5; TRBD1 matches 7 bases. The origin of this receptor is a female donor with multiple sclerosis, enrolled in a pregnancy study. CDR3 protein: CASSYSGGQKNQPQHF. The DNA for the CDR3 is TGTGCCAGCAGCTACTCCGGGGGACAGAAAAATCAGCCCCAGCATTTT.